The 20 T cell receptor beta chains listed next were all sequenced from one sample in a study of vaccination and CD4 T cells after COVID-19. These receptors lack a known antigen. Sample treatment: 10-day PBMC culture with coronavirus spike peptide pools or control peptides (ViraFEST assay). An Oncomine TCR Beta short-read assay was used to sequence the DNA from cultured CD4+ T cells. TCRdb re-called the PCR reads through MiXCR, storing one row per CDR3 protein. The sample includes 10,000 to 12,000 distinct CDR3 sequences, roughly 30% seen only once; the top ten take 15%. The material was CD4+ T cells from blood, cultured in vitro, obtained after SARS-CoV-2 vaccination. Receptors originate from a human donor who had recovered from COVID-19.

This sequence joins TRBV20-1 and TRBJ2-5; 8 bases match TRBD2. Trimming removed 3 bases from V and 4 bases from J; junction bases left unmatched: 13. The CDR3 sequence is 16 residues long. Germline values: CDR1 DFQATT, CDR2 SNEGSKA (reference sequence). The CDR3 DNA follows: TGCAGTGCTAGTCCCACGGGGGGGAGTGGAGGAGAGACCCAGTACTTC. It encodes CSASPTGGSGGETQYF.

By share of the sample, this clonotype is medium-sized. The chain carries TRBV20-1 and TRBJ2-3; D remains unclear. The ends were cut back, 3 bases at V and 0 bases at J, with 16 bases in the middle. The CDR3 loop spans 16 amino acids. Germline assignment: CDR1 DFQATT and CDR2 SNEGSKA (reference sequence). This chain's CDR3 is CSASSETSVSTDTQYF. Written as DNA, the CDR3 is TGCAGTGCTAGCTCTGAGACATCGGTTAGCACAGATACGCAGTATTTT.

The J gene is TRBJ1-1, the V gene TRBV11-3; no definite D call. The germline CDR1 and CDR2 sequences are SGHNT and YENEEA. With 2 bases removed from V and 2 bases from J, the gap between germline ends came to 12 bases. There are 15 residues in the CDR3. CDR3 nucleotides: TGTGCCAGCAGCTTATCCCCGGGGAGAAACACTGAAGCTTTCTTT. Protein product: CASSLSPGRNTEAFF.

This clonotype was observed a handful of times. This chain links TRBV7-8 with TRBJ1-2; 9 nucleotides line up with TRBD1. Germline trimming cut 3 bases from V and 3 bases from J; bases unmatched to any gene: 2. This CDR3 is built from 14 residues. The V gene's germline CDR1 is SGHVS and CDR2 FQNEAQ. The CDR3 spells CASSFGDRDYGYTF. The CDR3 DNA reads TGTGCCAGCAGCTTTGGGGACAGGGACTATGGCTACACCTTC.

The rearrangement joins TRBV10-1 to TRBJ1-1; a possible D gene is TRBD1 (5 bases). CDR3 length: 14 residues. CDR1 WNHNN and CDR2 SYGVQD come from the germline V gene (reference sequence). Trimming left V 5 bases short and J 1 base short, with 11 bases between. The CDR3: CASSSNGGNTEAFF. The CDR3 DNA is TGCGCCAGCAGTTCCAATGGGGGGAACACTGAAGCTTTCTTT.

This clonotype appeared a few times. This chain uses TRBV20-1 with TRBJ2-7, with D unclear. This CDR3 contains 12 residues. Germline lookup yields CDR1 DFQATT and CDR2 SNEGSKA (reference sequence). V was shortened by 3 bases and J by 0 bases, with 6 bases between the two germline ends. This CDR3 reads CSASSSSYEQYF. The DNA for the CDR3 is TGCAGTGCTAGTAGCAGCTCCTACGAGCAGTACTTC.

The rearrangement uses TRBV24-1 and TRBJ1-4; D call uncertain. The CDR3 consists of 16 residues. Trimming left V 4 bases short and J 0 bases short, with 11 bases between. From germline, CDR1 is KGHDR and CDR2 SFDVKD. CDR3 residues: CATSDSPGATNEKLFF. The DNA for the CDR3 is TGTGCCACCAGTGACTCCCCGGGAGCAACTAATGAAAAACTGTTTTTT.

This clonotype was observed a single time. The V gene is TRBV6-1, the J gene TRBJ2-1, with TRBD1 identical over 12 bases. This CDR3 spans 15 amino acids. The junction had 6 bases not matched to a gene; V was cut back by 5 bases and J by 7 bases. CDR1 and CDR2 from the germline V gene are MNHNS and SASEGT. The DNA of the CDR3 is TGTGCCAGCAGTCCGAGGGACAGGGGGCTGAATGAGCAGTTCTTC. Translating gives CASSPRDRGLNEQFF.

The chain uses TRBV5-1 and TRBJ2-2; 7 bases line up with TRBD1. The CDR3 contains 15 residues. V was pared by 4 bases and J by 2 bases, with 5 bases of the junction left unmatched. CDR1 and CDR2 from the germline V gene are SGHRS and YFSETQ. Written as DNA, the CDR3 is TGCGCCAGCAGCCCTAACAGGGGAAACACCGGGGAGCTGTTTTTT. It is translated as CASSPNRGNTGELFF.

This chain uses TRBV28 with TRBJ1-5; D is unclear. Looked up from germline, CDR1 is MDHEN and CDR2 is SYDVKM. There are 15 residues in the CDR3. The V and J ends lost 3 bases and 11 bases respectively, with 20 bases between them. The CDR3 spells CASSFFSRRWMAQHF. The CDR3, as DNA: TGTGCCAGCAGTTTTTTTTCTCGCAGGTGGATGGCCCAGCATTTT.

This clonotype turned up a few times. V usage is TRBV5-8 and J usage is TRBJ1-2, with D tentatively TRBD1 (6 bases). This CDR3 has 13 amino acids. CDR1 SGHTS and CDR2 YDEGEE come from the germline V gene. V dropped 3 bases and J dropped 3 bases, with 9 bases sitting between them. The CDR3 DNA sequence: TGTGCCAGCAGCTGGACAGTTTACTATGGCTACACCTTC. Translation: CASSWTVYYGYTF.

A few counts support this clonotype. The V and J genes are TRBV2 and TRBJ2-5; weak D call: TRBD1 (5 bases). V lost 5 bases to trimming and J lost 5 bases, with 15 bases between them. This CDR3 is 14 amino acids long. Germline CDR1 reads SNHLY; CDR2 reads FYNNEI. CDR3 in amino acids: CASSPQAGPETQYF. Here the CDR3 DNA reads TGTGCCAGCAGTCCCCAGGCAGGGCCGGAGACCCAGTACTTC. Drawing the rest from reference TRBV2 and TRBJ2-5, the complete variable domain is EPEVTQTPSHQVTQMGQEVILRCVPISNHLYFYWYRQILGQKVEFLVSFYNNEISEKSEIFDDQFSVERPDGSNFTLKIRSTKLEDSAMYFCASSPQAGPETQYFGPGTRLLVL.

V and J are TRBV4-3 and TRBJ2-1; 8 positions agree with TRBD2. Trimming took 2 bases from V and 3 from J; bases not matched to a gene: 3. The CDR3 is made up of 15 amino acids. CDR1 LGHNA and CDR2 YSLEER come from the germline V gene. CDR3 sequence: CASSQRAGDYNEQFF. CDR3 nucleotide sequence: TGCGCCAGCAGCCAACGAGCGGGAGACTACAATGAGCAGTTCTTC.

This clonotype was seen only a few times. This chain connects TRBV25-1 to TRBJ1-5; D ambiguous. Germline assignment: CDR1 MGHDK and CDR2 SYGVNS. This CDR3 has 11 amino acids. Trimming removed 7 bases from V and 4 bases from J, with 5 bases in between. The CDR3 DNA reads TGTGCCAGCACCTCGAATCAGCCCCAGCATTTT. Translated: CASTSNQPQHF.

This clonotype was found a few times. V is TRBV6-2 or TRBV6-3 and J is TRBJ1-4; D gene unclear. The CDR3 contains 12 residues. V was shortened by 4 bases and J by 10 bases, with 10 bases between the two germline ends. The V gene's germline CDR1 is MNHEY and CDR2 SVGEGT. The CDR3 sequence: CASSFNPRKLFF. The CDR3 coding sequence is TGTGCCAGCAGTTTCAACCCGAGAAAACTGTTTTTT.

The rearrangement joins TRBV20-1 to TRBJ2-5; perhaps TRBD2 as D (5 bases). V was cut by 7 bases and J by 5 bases, with 14 bases left in between. Germline values: CDR1 DFQATT, CDR2 SNEGSKA (reference sequence). This CDR3 spans 12 amino acids. This CDR3 reads CSGRERSETQYF. The CDR3 coding sequence is TGCAGTGGCCGGGAACGGTCGGAGACCCAGTACTTC.

This clonotype came up a few times. The rearrangement links TRBV7-9 to TRBJ1-1; D might be TRBD1 (6 bases). CDR1 SEHNR and CDR2 FQNEAQ come from the germline V gene (reference sequence). This CDR3 contains 17 residues. V lost 0 bases and J lost 1, with 15 bases in between. The CDR3 DNA follows: TGTGCCAGCAGCTTAGCCGGGACACCGATTGGGAACACTGAAGCTTTCTTT. Protein product: CASSLAGTPIGNTEAFF.

The chain is built from TRBV19 and TRBJ1-5; 8 bases align to TRBD1. The V gene's germline CDR1 is LNHDA and CDR2 SQIVND (reference sequence). V was clipped by 3 bases and J by 5 bases; unmatched bases: 6. The CDR3 length is 15 residues. The CDR3 region is CASSMEGQADQPQHF. DNA for the CDR3: TGTGCCAGTAGTATGGAGGGACAGGCCGATCAGCCCCAGCATTTT.

In its sample, this clonotype was seen a few times. The chain combines TRBV20-1 with TRBJ2-1; 9 bases are shared with TRBD1. The germline CDR1 and CDR2 sequences are DFQATT and SNEGSKA (reference sequence). The CDR3 is 13 residues long. V lost 6 bases and J lost 5; bases outside the gene matches: 5. This CDR3 reads CSASRDRDNEQFF. In DNA, the CDR3 is TGCAGTGCGAGCCGGGACAGGGACAATGAGCAGTTCTTC.

A few counts support this clonotype. The chain uses TRBV5-8 and TRBJ1-5; 7 positions match TRBD1. V lost 7 bases and J lost 9; bases outside the gene matches: 13. The CDR3 runs to 14 residues. Per germline, CDR1 SGHTS and CDR2 YDEGEE. The CDR3 nucleotides are TGTGCCAGCCAAACAGGGGTGGGGGGGCGGCCCCAGCATTTT. Amino acid sequence: CASQTGVGGRPQHF.